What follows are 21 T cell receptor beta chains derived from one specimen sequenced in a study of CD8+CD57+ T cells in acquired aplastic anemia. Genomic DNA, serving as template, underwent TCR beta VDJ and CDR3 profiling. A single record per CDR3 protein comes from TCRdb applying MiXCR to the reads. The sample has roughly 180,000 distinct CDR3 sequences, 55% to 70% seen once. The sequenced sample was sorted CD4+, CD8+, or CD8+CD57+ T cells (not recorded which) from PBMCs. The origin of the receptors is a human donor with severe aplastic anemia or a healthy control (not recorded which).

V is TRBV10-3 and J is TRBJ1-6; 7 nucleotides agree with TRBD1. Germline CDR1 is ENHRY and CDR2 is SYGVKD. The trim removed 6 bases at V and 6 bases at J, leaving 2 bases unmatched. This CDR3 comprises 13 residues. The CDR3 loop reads CAIRGTANSPLHF. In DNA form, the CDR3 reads TGTGCCATCAGAGGGACAGCTAATTCACCCCTCCACTTT.

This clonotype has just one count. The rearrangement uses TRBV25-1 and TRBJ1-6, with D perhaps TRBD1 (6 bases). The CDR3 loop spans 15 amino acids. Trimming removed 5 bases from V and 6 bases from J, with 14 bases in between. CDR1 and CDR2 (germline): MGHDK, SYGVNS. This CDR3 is CASSPPRTANSPLHF. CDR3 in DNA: TGTGCCAGCAGTCCCCCCCGGACAGCTAATTCACCCCTCCACTTT. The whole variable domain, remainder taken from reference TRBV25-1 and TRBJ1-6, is EADIYQTPRYLVIGTGKKITLECSQTMGHDKMYWYQQDPGMELHLIHYSYGVNSTEKGDLSSESTVSRIRTEHFPLTLESARPSHTSQYLCASSPPRTANSPLHFGNGTRLTVT.

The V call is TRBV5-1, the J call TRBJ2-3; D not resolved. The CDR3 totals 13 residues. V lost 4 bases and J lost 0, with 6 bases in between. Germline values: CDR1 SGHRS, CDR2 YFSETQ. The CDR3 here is CASSQYSTDTQYF. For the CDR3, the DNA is TGCGCCAGCAGCCAATATAGCACAGATACGCAGTATTTT.

The CDR3 region has the DNA TGTGCCAGCAGCCCAGCCGGGACTAGGCAAGAGACCCAGTACTTC. This translates into CASSPAGTRQETQYF. The chain carries TRBV7-6 and TRBJ2-5, with 8 bases that match TRBD2. The CDR3 is 15 amino acids. V shed 5 bases, J shed 2 bases, and the junction held 7 bases outside the gene matches. The germline V gene has CDR1 SGHVS and CDR2 FNYEAQ.

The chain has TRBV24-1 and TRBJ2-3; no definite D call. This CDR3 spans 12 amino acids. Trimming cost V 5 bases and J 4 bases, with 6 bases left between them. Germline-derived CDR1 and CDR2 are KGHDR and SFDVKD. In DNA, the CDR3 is TGTGCCACCAGTGTTGGGCCAGATACGCAGTATTTT. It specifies CATSVGPDTQYF.

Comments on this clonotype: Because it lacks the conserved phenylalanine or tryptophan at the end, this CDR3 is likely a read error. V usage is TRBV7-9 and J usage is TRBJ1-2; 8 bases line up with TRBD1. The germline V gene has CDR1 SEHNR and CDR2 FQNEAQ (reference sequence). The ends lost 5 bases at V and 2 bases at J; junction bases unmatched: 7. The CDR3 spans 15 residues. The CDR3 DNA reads TGTGCCAGCAGCACCATCCAGGGGGCGAACTATGGCTACACCCTC. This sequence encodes CASSTIQGANYGYTL.

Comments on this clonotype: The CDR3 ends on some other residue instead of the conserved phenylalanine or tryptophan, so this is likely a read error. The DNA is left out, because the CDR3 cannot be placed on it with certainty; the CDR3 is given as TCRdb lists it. Here the CDR3 reads CSVPQGAT. This sequence joins TRBV29-1 and TRBJ2-5; the listed D gene, TRBD1, was not tested against the DNA. Germline V lookup: CDR1 SQVTM, CDR2 ANQGSEA. Including both end residues, the CDR3 is 8 amino acids long.

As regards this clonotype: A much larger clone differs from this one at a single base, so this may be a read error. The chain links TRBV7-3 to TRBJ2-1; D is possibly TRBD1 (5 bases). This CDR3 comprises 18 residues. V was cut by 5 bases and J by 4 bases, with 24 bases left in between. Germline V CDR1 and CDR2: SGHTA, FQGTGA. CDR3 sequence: CASSLAVPGRSGYNEQFF. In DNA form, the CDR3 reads TGTGCCAGCAGCCTGGCAGTACCAGGGCGGTCGGGTTACAATGAGCAGTTCTTC.

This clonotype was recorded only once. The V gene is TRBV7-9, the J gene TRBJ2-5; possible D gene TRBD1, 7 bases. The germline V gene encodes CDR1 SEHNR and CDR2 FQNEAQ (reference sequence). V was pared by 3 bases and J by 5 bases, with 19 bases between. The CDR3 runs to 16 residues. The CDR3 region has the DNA TGTGCCAGCAGCTTTAGACAGGGCTGGGACTCGGAGACCCAGTACTTC. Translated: CASSFRQGWDSETQYF.

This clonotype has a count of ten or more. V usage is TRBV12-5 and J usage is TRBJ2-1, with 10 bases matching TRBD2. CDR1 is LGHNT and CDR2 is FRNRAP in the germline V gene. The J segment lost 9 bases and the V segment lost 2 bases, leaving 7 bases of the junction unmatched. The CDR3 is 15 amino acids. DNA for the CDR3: TGTGCTAGTGGTTTGCTAGCGGGGGCCCTAACTGAGCAGTTCTTC. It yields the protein CASGLLAGALTEQFF.

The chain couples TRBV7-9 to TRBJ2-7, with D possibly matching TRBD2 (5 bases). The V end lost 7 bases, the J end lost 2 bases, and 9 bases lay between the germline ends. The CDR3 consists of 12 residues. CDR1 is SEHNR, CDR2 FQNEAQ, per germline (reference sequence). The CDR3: CASTIGAYEQYF. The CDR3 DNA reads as TGTGCCAGCACCATCGGGGCCTACGAGCAGTACTTC.

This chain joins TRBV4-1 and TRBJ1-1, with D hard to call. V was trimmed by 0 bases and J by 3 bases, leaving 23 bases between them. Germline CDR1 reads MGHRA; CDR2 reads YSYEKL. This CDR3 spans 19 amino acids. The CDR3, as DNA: TGCGCCAGCAGCCAAGAGGGATTTGCAGAGCCGGTTGGGGACACTGAAGCTTTCTTT. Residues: CASSQEGFAEPVGDTEAFF.

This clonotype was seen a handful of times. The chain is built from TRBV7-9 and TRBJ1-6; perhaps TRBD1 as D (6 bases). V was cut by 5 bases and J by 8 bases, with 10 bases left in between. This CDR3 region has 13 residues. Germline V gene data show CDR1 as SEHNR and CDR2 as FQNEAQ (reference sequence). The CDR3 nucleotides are TGTGCCAGCAGCCCAACAGGGTATTCACCCCTCCACTTT. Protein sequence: CASSPTGYSPLHF.

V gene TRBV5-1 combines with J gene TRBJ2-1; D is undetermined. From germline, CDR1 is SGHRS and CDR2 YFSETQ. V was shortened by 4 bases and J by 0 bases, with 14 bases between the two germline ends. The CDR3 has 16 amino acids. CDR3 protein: CASSPVLIRSYNEQFF. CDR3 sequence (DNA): TGCGCCAGCAGCCCCGTTCTCATACGCTCCTACAATGAGCAGTTCTTC.

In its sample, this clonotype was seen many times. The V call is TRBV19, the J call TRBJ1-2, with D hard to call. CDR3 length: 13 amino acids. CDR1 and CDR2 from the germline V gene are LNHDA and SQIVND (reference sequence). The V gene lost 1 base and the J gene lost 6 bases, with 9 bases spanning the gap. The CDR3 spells CASSIAGNDGYTF. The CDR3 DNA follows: TGTGCCAGTAGTATAGCTGGGAACGATGGCTACACCTTC. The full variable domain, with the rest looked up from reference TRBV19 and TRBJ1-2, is DGGITQSPKYLFRKEGQNVTLSCEQNLNHDAMYWYRQDPGQGLRLIYYSQIVNDFQKGDIAEGYSVSREKKESFPLTVTSAQKNPTAFYLCASSIAGNDGYTFGSGTRLTVV.

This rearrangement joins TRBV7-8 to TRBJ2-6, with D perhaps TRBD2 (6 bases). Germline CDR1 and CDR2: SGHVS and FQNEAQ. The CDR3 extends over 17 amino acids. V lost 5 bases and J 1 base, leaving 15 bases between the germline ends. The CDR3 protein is CASSPGLLGSGANVLTF. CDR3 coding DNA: TGTGCCAGCAGCCCGGGACTCCTAGGATCTGGGGCCAACGTCCTGACTTTC.

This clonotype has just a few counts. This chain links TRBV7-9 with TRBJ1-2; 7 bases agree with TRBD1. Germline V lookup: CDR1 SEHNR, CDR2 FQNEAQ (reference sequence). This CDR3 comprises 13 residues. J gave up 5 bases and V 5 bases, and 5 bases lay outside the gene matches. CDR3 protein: CASSLGTVYGYTF. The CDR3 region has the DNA TGTGCCAGCAGCCTAGGGACAGTGTATGGCTACACCTTC.

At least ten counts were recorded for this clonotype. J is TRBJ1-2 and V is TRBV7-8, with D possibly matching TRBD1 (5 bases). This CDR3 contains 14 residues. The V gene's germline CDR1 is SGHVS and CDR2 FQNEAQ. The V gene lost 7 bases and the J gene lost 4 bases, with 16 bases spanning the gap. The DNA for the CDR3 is TGTGCCAGCACCTACGCTGGGGCTAGCTATGGCTACACCTTC. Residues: CASTYAGASYGYTF.

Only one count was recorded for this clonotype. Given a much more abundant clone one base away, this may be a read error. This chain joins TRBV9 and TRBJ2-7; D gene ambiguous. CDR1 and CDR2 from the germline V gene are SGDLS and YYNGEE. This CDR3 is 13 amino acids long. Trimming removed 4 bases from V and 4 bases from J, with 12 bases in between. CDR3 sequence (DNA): TGTGCCAGCAGCCCAAGGAATTGGTACGAGCAGTACTTC. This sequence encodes CASSPRNWYEQYF.

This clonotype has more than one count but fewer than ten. As DNA, the CDR3 is TGTGCCAGCAGCTTACAGGGGGCCGGTTCACCCCTCCACTTT. Translated: CASSLQGAGSPLHF. This chain joins TRBV7-9 and TRBJ1-6, with 8 bases identical to TRBD1. Germline lookup yields CDR1 SEHNR and CDR2 FQNEAQ (reference sequence). The CDR3 runs 14 residues. After removal of 2 bases from V and 9 bases from J, the junction contained 3 bases not matched to a gene.

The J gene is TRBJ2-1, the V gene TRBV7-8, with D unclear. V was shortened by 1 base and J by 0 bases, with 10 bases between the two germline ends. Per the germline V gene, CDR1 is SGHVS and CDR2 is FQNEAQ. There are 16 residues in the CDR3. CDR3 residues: CASSLDIRSSYNEQFF. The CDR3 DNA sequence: TGTGCCAGCAGCTTAGATATCCGGAGCTCCTACAATGAGCAGTTCTTC.